The text below deals with one TCR beta chain. Original processing notes: Amplified reference gene primers provided the basis for estimating nucleated cell counts. Clones were read by immunoSEQ multiplex PCR, and TCRdb kept only the in-frame ones, dropping some. For V, J and clone size, that table is used; D and trimming come from the DNA. The sample records almost 400,000 clones, around nine tenths being singletons. This entry comes from a study of blood T cell repertoires in COVID-19. Across the study: In each case, the material was cDNA or gDNA derived from T cells, B-cell-depleted T cells, or PBMCs.

The length of the CDR3 is 16 residues. Per the germline V gene, CDR1 is GTSNPN and CDR2 is SVGIG (reference sequence). The J segment lost 3 bases and the V segment lost 5 bases, leaving 13 bases of the junction unmatched. The chain joins TRBV30 to TRBJ2-7; 10 bases agree with TRBD1. Sequences were obtained from PBMCs or T cells enriched from blood (not recorded which). This receptor was obtained from a woman in her twenties or thirties who had recovered from COVID-19. CDR3 region: CAWALLRDRGYYEQYF. The CDR3, as DNA: TGTGCCTGGGCACTCTTACGGGACAGGGGATACTACGAGCAGTACTTC.